This T cell receptor (beta chain) came from a study of cytomegalovirus exposure and HLA in healthy donors. Profiling relied on immunoSEQ multiplex PCR, and the TCRdb table lists in-frame clones only, not all of them. The sample yields 130,000 to 150,000 clones, roughly nine tenths seen once. This CDR3 spans 16 amino acids. Germline loops: CDR1 MDHEN, CDR2 SYDVKM. V shed 4 bases and J shed 5 bases, with 18 bases lying between them. The chain couples TRBV28 to TRBJ1-5; D is perhaps TRBD1 (5 bases). What was sequenced was PBMCs. The TCR sequence derives from a woman younger than 35 in good health and CMV-seropositive. The CDR3 sequence: CASSSPGKAPYQPQHF. As DNA, the CDR3 is TGTGCCAGCAGTTCGCCAGGGAAGGCCCCATATCAGCCCCAGCATTTT.